The clone carrying this T cell receptor beta chain was observed many times. Its matching antigen is unknown. Within the sample, other DNA sequences also encode this same CDR3. The related graft donor's blood sample was taken on the day of bone marrow donation. The sample belongs to a study of T cells after posttransplantation cyclophosphamide. Study-wide results and limits: TRB clonality was highly associated with recipient CMV seropositivity and reactivation. TRB overlap between skin or GI tissue T cells and blood was limited. Donor-recipient repertoire similarity was low at 1-2 months, rising over year one.

Produced via immunoSEQ multiplex PCR; TCRdb's table is partial and in-frame only. The sample holds tens of thousands of clones, and no clone turns up only once. What was sequenced was PBMCs. The sequence came from a man aged 35 to 55 in good health, CMV-negative, and a related stem cell transplant donor.

CDR3 in amino acids: CASSWGQNTEAFF. DNA of the CDR3: TGTGCCAGCAGCTGGGGACAGAACACTGAAGCTTTCTTT. This chain uses TRBV7-9 with TRBJ1-1; D may be TRBD1 (6 bases). Trimming stripped 4 bases from V and 1 base from J, with 7 bases between. CDR1 and CDR2 from the germline V gene are SEHNR and FQNEAQ (reference sequence). The CDR3 runs 13 residues.